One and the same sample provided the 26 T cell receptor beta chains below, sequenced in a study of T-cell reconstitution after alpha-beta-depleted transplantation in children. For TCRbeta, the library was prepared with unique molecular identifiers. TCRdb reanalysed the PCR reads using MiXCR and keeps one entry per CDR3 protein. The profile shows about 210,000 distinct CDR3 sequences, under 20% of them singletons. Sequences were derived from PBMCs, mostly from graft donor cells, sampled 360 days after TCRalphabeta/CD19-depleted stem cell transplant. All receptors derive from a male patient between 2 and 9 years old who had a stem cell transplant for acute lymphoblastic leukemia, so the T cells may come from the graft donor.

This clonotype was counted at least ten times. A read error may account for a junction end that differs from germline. In DNA, the CDR3 is TGTGCCAGCAGTTTAGCCTCCGGGACTAGCGCCTTC. Its translation is CASSLASGTSAF. The gene calls are TRBV28 and TRBJ2-1, with 10 bases matching TRBD2. The CDR3 totals 12 residues. Germline CDR1 is MDHEN and CDR2 is SYDVKM.

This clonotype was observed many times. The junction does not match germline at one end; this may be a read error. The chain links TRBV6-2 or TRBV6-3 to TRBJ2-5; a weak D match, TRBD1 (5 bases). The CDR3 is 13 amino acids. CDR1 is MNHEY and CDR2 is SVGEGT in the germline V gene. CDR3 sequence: CASNPVGQGTQYF. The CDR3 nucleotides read TGTGCCAGCAACCCCGTCGGACAAGGGACCCAGTACTTC.

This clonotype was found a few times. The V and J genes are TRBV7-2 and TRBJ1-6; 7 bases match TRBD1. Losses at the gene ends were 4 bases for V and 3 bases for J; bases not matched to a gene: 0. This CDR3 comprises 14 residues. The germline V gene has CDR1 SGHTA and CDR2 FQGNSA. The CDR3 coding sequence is TGTGCCAGCAGCTACAGGGGCTATAATTCACCCCTCCACTTT. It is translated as CASSYRGYNSPLHF. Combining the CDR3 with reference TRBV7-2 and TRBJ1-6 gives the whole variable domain GAGVSQSPSNKVTEKGKDVELRCDPISGHTALYWYRQSLGQGLEFLIYFQGNSAPDKSGLPSDRFSAERTGGSVSTLTIQRTQQEDSAVYLCASSYRGYNSPLHFGNGTRLTVT.

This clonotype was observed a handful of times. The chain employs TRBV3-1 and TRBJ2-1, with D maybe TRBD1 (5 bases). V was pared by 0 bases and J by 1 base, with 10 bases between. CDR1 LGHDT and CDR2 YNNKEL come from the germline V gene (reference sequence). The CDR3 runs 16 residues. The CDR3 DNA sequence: TGTGCCAGCAGCCAAGAAACAGGTCCTTCCTACAATGAGCAGTTCTTC. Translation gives CASSQETGPSYNEQFF.

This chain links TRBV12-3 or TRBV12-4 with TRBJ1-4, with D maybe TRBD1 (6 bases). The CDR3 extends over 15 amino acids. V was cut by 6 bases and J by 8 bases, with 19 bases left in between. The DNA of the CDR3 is TGTGCCAGCAGCAGAGCAGGGTATGGGGGCGAAAAACTGTTTTTT. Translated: CASSRAGYGGEKLFF.

Written as DNA, the CDR3 is TGTGCCAGCAGCCCCATATGGGTCCAGTACTTC. Residues: CASSPIWVQYF. The chain combines TRBV11-2 with TRBJ2-4; D ambiguous. Per germline, CDR1 SGHAT and CDR2 FQNNGV. This CDR3 is 11 amino acids long. Trimming took 5 bases from V and 13 from J, leaving 12 bases between them.

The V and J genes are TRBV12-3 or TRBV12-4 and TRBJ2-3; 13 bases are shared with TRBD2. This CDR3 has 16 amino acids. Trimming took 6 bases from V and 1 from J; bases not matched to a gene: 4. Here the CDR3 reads CASRSLAGGGTDTQYF. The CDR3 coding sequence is TGTGCCAGCAGGTCACTAGCGGGAGGGGGCACAGATACGCAGTATTTT.

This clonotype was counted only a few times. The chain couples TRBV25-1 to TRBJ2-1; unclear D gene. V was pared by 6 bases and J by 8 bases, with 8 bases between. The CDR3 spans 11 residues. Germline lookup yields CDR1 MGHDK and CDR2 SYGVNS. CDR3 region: CASRHTHEQFF. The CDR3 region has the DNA TGTGCCAGCAGACACACGCATGAGCAGTTCTTC. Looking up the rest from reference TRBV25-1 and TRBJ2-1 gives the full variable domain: EADIYQTPRYLVIGTGKKITLECSQTMGHDKMYWYQQDPGMELHLIHYSYGVNSTEKGDLSSESTVSRIRTEHFPLTLESARPSHTSQYLCASRHTHEQFFGPGTRLTVL.

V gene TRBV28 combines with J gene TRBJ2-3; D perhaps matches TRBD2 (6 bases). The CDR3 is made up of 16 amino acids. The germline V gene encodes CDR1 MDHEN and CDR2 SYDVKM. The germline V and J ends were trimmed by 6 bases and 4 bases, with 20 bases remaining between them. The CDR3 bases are TGTGCCAGCAGCCCCCGGGGAGGTTTGTTGTCAGATACGCAGTATTTT. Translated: CASSPRGGLLSDTQYF.

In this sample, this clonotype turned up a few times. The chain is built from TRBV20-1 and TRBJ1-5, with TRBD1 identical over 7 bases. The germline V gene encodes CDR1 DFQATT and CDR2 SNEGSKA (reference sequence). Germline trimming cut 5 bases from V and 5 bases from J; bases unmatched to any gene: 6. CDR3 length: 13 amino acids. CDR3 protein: CSARTGVHQPQHF. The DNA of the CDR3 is TGCAGTGCTCGTACAGGGGTCCATCAGCCCCAGCATTTT.

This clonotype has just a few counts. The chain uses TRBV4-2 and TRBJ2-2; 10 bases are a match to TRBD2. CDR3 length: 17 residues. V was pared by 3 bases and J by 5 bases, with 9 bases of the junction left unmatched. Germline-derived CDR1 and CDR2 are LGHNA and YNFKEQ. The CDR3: CASSHGSGGVSTGELFF. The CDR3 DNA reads TGTGCCAGCAGCCATGGAAGCGGGGGGGTGTCGACCGGGGAGCTGTTTTTT.

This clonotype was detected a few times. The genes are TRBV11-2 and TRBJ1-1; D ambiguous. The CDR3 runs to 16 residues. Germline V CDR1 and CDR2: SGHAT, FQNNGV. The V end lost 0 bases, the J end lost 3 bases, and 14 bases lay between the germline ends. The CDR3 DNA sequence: TGTGCCAGCAGCTTAGATGGGGTGGGGTGGGACACTGAAGCTTTCTTT. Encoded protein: CASSLDGVGWDTEAFF.

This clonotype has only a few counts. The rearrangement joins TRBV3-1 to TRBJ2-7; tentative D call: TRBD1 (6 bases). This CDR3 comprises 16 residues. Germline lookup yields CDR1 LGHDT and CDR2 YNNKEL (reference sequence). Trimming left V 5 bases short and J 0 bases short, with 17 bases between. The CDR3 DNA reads TGTGCCAGCAGCGGTACTCTGGGGGCGAGCTCCTACGAGCAGTACTTC. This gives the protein CASSGTLGASSYEQYF.

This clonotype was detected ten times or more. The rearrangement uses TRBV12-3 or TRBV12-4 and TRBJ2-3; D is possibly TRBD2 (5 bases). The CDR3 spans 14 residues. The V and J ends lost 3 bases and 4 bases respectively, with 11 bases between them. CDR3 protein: CASSFSRRADTQYF. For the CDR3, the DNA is TGTGCCAGCAGTTTCTCCCGGCGGGCAGATACGCAGTATTTT.

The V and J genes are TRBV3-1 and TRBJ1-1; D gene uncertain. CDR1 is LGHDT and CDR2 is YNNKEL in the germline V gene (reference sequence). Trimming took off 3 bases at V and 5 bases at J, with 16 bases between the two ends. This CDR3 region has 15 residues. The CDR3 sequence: CASSHVTGAGTEAFF. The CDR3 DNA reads TGTGCCAGCAGCCATGTGACCGGCGCCGGGACTGAAGCTTTCTTT.

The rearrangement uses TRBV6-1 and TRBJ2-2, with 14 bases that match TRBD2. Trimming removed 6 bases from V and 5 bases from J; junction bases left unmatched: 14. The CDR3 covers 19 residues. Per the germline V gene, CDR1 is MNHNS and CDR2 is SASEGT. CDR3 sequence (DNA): TGTGCCAGCAGCCGTACGGGACTAGCGGGGGCGATGGGGACCGGGGAGCTGTTTTTT. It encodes CASSRTGLAGAMGTGELFF.

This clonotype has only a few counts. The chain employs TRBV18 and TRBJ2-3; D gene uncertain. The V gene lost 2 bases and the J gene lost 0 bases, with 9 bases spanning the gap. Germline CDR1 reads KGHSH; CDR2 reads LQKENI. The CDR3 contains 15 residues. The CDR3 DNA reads TGTGCCAGCTCACCAGACCTAATTAGCACAGATACGCAGTATTTT. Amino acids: CASSPDLISTDTQYF.

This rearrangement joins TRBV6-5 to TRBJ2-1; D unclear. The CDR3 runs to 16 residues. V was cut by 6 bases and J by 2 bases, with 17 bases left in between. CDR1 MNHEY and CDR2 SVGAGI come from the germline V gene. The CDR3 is CASRALSVLTYNEQFF. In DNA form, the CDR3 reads TGTGCCAGCAGGGCTCTCTCGGTCCTTACCTACAATGAGCAGTTCTTC.

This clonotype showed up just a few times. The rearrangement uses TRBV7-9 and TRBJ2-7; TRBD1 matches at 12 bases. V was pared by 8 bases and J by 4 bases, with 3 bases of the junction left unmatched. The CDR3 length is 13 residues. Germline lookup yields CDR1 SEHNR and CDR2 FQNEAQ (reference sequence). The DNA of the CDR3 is TGTGCCAGCTGGGGACAGGGGGCTTACGAGCAGTACTTC. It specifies CASWGQGAYEQYF.

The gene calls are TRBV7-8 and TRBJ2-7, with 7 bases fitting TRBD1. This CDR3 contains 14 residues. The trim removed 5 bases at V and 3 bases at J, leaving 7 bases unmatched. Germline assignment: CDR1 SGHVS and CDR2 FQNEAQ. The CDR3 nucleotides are TGTGCCAGCAGCCCGGACAGGCTTGACTACGAGCAGTACTTC. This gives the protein CASSPDRLDYEQYF.

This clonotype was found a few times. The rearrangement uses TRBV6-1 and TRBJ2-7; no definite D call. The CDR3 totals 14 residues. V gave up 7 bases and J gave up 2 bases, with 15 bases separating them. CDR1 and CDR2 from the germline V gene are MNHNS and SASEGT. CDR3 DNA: TGTGCCAGCACCCCCGGGCCCTCAGCCTACGAGCAGTACTTC. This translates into CASTPGPSAYEQYF.

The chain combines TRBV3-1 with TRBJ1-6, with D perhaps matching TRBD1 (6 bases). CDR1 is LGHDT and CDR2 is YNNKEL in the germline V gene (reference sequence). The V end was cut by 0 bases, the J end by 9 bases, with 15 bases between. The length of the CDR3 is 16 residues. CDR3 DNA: TGTGCCAGCAGCCAAGATTGGGCAGGGGTTCGTTCACCCCTCCACTTT. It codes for CASSQDWAGVRSPLHF.

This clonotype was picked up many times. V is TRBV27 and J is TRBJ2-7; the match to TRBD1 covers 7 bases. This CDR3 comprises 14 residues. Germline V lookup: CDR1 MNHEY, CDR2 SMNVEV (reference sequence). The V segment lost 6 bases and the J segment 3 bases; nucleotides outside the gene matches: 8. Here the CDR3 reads CASRASTGNYEQYF. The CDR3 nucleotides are TGTGCCAGCAGGGCATCGACAGGGAACTACGAGCAGTACTTC.

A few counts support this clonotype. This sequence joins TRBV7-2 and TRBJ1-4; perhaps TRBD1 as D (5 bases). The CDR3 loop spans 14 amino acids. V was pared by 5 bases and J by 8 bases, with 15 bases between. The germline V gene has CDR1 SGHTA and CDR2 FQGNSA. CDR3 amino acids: CASSIQGRGEKLFF. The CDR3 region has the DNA TGTGCCAGCAGCATTCAGGGTAGAGGCGAAAAACTGTTTTTT.

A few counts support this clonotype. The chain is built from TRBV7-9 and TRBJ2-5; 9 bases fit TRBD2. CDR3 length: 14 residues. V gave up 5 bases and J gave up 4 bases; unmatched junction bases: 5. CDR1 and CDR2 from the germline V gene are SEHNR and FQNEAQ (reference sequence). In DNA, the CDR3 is TGTGCCAGCAGCACGCCGGGACTAGCAGAGACCCAGTACTTC. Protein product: CASSTPGLAETQYF. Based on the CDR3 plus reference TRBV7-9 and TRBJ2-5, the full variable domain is DTGVSQNPRHKITKRGQNVTFRCDPISEHNRLYWYRQTLGQGPEFLTYFQNEAQLEKSRLLSDRFSAERPKGSFSTLEIQRTEQGDSAMYLCASSTPGLAETQYFGPGTRLLVL.

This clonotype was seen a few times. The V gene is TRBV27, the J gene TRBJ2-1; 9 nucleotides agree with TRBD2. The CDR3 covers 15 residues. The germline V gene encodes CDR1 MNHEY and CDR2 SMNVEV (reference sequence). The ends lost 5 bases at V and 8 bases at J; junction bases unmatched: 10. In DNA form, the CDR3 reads TGTGCCAGCAGTCCGATAGCGGGAGTAAACCATGAGCAGTTCTTC. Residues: CASSPIAGVNHEQFF.